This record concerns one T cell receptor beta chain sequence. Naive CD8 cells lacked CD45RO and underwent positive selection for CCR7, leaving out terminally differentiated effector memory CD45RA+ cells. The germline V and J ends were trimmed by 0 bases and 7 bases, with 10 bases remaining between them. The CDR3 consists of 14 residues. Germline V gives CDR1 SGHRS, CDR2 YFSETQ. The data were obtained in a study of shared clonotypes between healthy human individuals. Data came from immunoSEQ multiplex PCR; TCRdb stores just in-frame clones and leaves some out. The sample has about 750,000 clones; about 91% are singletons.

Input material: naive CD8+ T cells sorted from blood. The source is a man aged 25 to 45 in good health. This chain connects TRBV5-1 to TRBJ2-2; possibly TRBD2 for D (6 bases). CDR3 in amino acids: CASSLEGGVGELFF. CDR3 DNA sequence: TGCGCCAGCAGCTTGGAAGGCGGGGTCGGGGAGCTGTTTTTT.